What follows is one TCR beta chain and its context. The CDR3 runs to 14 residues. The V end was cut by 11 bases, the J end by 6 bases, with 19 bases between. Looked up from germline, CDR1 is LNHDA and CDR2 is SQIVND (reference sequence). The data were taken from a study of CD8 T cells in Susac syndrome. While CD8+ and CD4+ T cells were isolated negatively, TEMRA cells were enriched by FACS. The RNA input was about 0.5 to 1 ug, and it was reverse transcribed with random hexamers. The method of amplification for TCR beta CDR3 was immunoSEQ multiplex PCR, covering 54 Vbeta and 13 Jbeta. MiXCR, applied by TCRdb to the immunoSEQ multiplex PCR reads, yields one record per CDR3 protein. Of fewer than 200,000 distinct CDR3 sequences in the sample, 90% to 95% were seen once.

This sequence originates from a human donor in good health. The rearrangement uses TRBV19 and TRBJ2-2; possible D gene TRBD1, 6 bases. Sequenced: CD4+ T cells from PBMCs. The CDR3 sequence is CAGGRGSGSGELFF. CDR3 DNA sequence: TGTGCCGGGGGCAGGGGCTCAGGTTCCGGGGAGCTGTTTTTT.